This TCR delta chain was obtained from a study of gamma-delta chains in newborns, infants, children. This clone is judged medium-sized. Different DNA sequences within this sample yield the same CDR3. TCRdb re-identified clones in the reads via CATT. The repertoire has roughly 3,500 delta-chain clones, roughly 1.4% of them found once; the top ten carry around 23%. J gave up 1 base and V 2 bases, and 2 bases lay outside the gene matches. From germline, CDR1 is GEAIGNYY and CDR2 EKD. The CDR3 runs to 17 residues. This rearrangement joins TRDV2 to TRDJ3; 9 nucleotides match TRDD3. This receptor was obtained from a child who was a newborn, infant or young child, either healthy, febrile or measles-vaccinated (not recorded which). Sequences were obtained from blood. CDR3 bases: TGTGCCTGTGACAGTACTGGGGGATCCTGGGACACCCGACAGATGTTTTTC. It yields the protein CACDSTGGSWDTRQMFF.